One and the same sample provided the 9 T cell receptor beta chains below, sequenced in a study of blood T cell repertoires in COVID-19. This table comes from immunoSEQ multiplex PCR, and its TCRdb copy is limited to in-frame clones, with some not included. The data contain around 100,000 clones, about 85% of them seen just once; the ten biggest clones take up roughly 1.5%. Sequencing was performed on peripheral blood. The receptors were gathered from a man aged 40-49 years with acute or convalescent COVID-19.

The chain has TRBV4-3 and TRBJ2-1, with 7 positions matching TRBD2. Germline CDR1 and CDR2: LGHNA and YSLEER. This CDR3 is built from 17 residues. Germline trimming cut 0 bases from V and 8 bases from J; bases unmatched to any gene: 13. The CDR3 loop is CASSQDWSSGAGDEQFF. CDR3 DNA sequence: TGCGCCAGCAGCCAAGATTGGTCTAGCGGCGCGGGGGATGAGCAGTTCTTC.

This clone has a single count. The chain links TRBV9 to TRBJ2-1; TRBD1 matches 9 bases. The CDR3 loop spans 16 amino acids. The V segment lost 5 bases and the J segment 3 bases; nucleotides outside the gene matches: 9. CDR1 is SGDLS and CDR2 is YYNGEE in the germline V gene. The CDR3 spells CASSHPGTGIYNEQFF. CDR3 coding DNA: TGTGCCAGCAGTCATCCCGGGACAGGGATCTACAATGAGCAGTTCTTC.

The V and J genes are TRBV5-1 and TRBJ1-3, with 8 bases identical to TRBD1. Per germline, CDR1 SGHRS and CDR2 YFSETQ. Germline trimming cut 0 bases from V and 3 bases from J; bases unmatched to any gene: 11. The CDR3 has 18 amino acids. In DNA form, the CDR3 reads TGCGCCAGCAGCTTGGCACCTCCGACAGGGGACGGTGGAAACACCATATATTTT. This gives the protein CASSLAPPTGDGGNTIYF.

The chain links TRBV4-2 to TRBJ1-6; D is undetermined. CDR1 is LGHNA, CDR2 YNFKEQ, per germline. Trimming took 6 bases from V and 0 from J, leaving 9 bases between them. The CDR3 totals 15 residues. The DNA of the CDR3 is TGTGCCAGCAGGAGAGTTTCCTCCTATAATTCACCCCTCCACTTT. Translation gives CASRRVSSYNSPLHF.

The chain employs TRBV7-9 and TRBJ2-5; the D gene is possibly TRBD1 (5 bases). The germline V and J ends were trimmed by 5 bases and 5 bases, with 12 bases remaining between them. This CDR3 is 13 amino acids long. Germline CDR1 is SEHNR and CDR2 is FQNEAQ (reference sequence). The CDR3 protein is CASSRTREETQYF. In nucleotides, the CDR3 is TGTGCCAGCAGCCGGACAAGAGAGGAGACCCAGTACTTC.

For this clone: Other DNA sequences in the same sample also yield this CDR3. The chain carries TRBV28 and TRBJ1-4; 8 bases agree with TRBD1. Germline loops: CDR1 MDHEN, CDR2 SYDVKM. The CDR3 consists of 14 residues. Losses at the gene ends were 6 bases for V and 8 bases for J; bases not matched to a gene: 8. CDR3 nucleotide sequence: TGTGCCAGCAGCCCGGACAGGGTAGGGGAAAAACTGTTTTTT. Translated, it gives CASSPDRVGEKLFF.

The genes are TRBV18 and TRBJ2-7, with 8 bases aligning to TRBD1. In germline, CDR1 is KGHSH, CDR2 LQKENI. V shed 6 bases and J 2 bases; nucleotides not matched to a gene: 6. CDR3 size: 14 residues. The CDR3 loop is CASSLRQGPYEQYF. The CDR3 coding sequence is TGTGCCAGCTCCCTAAGACAGGGGCCCTACGAGCAGTACTTC.

The chain carries TRBV5-1 and TRBJ2-1; 9 nucleotides agree with TRBD1. The CDR3 loop spans 17 amino acids. Germline V lookup: CDR1 SGHRS, CDR2 YFSETQ. Germline trimming cut 1 base from V and 7 bases from J; bases unmatched to any gene: 12. The CDR3 loop reads CASSLIGTGHRGNEQFF. The CDR3 DNA reads as TGCGCCAGCAGCTTGATAGGGACAGGGCACCGGGGGAATGAGCAGTTCTTC.

The chain is built from TRBV11-2 and TRBJ2-5; D is undetermined. This CDR3 has 13 residues. Between the trimmed V and J ends, which lost 1 base and 3 bases, there was a span of 6 bases. Germline CDR1 and CDR2: SGHAT and FQNNGV. The CDR3 loop is CASSLGAEETQYF. The DNA of the CDR3 is TGTGCCAGCAGCTTAGGGGCCGAAGAGACCCAGTACTTC.